Shown below are 25 T cell receptor beta chains from a single sample sequenced in a study of human T cells and chemical hapten exposure. One entry per CDR3 protein results from TCRdb running MiXCR on the RACE reads. The sample lists about 350,000 distinct CDR3 sequences; 6% to 7% were seen once. Time point given: patch test 2, 6 weeks after DPC sensitization. The treatment denotes: therapeutic diphenylcyclopropenone sensitization with weekly scalp DPC. Sequenced material: whole blood, taken in connection with sensitization to the hapten diphenylcyclopropenone (DPC). All receptors derive from a woman under 30 with alopecia areata. Some clones in this sample may be carry-over from other donors' samples.

There are many counts of this clonotype. V gene TRBV12-3 or TRBV12-4 combines with J gene TRBJ1-4, with D possibly being TRBD1 (6 bases). The CDR3 consists of 15 residues. V lost 6 bases and J 7 bases, leaving 18 bases between the germline ends. CDR3 protein: CASRETAGETEKLFF. CDR3 DNA: TGTGCCAGCAGGGAGACAGCAGGGGAAACTGAAAAACTGTTTTTT.

The J gene is TRBJ1-2, the V gene TRBV12-3 or TRBV12-4, with 8 bases matching TRBD1. The CDR3 covers 16 residues. After removal of 7 bases from V and 4 bases from J, the junction contained 14 bases not matched to a gene. The CDR3 loop reads CASTKFPGTGIYGYTF. The DNA of the CDR3 is TGTGCCAGCACCAAATTTCCCGGGACAGGCATCTATGGCTACACCTTC.

This clonotype was found many times. This rearrangement joins TRBV4-3 to TRBJ1-2; 10 nucleotides match TRBD1. The CDR3 covers 14 residues. Germline-derived CDR1 and CDR2 are LGHNA and YSLEER. V was clipped by 3 bases and J by 6 bases; unmatched bases: 4. DNA of the CDR3: TGCGCCAGCAGCCATACCGGGACAGGGGATGGCTACACCTTC. It specifies CASSHTGTGDGYTF.

The chain combines TRBV12-3 or TRBV12-4 with TRBJ1-5; 8 positions match TRBD1. V shed 6 bases and J 1 base; nucleotides not matched to a gene: 11. The CDR3 length is 17 residues. The CDR3 DNA follows: TGTGCCAGCAGGGTTGACAGGGGCGACGGGAGCAATCAGCCCCAGCATTTT. This gives the protein CASRVDRGDGSNQPQHF.

This sequence joins TRBV6-5 and TRBJ2-6; D may correspond to TRBD1 or TRBD2 (5 bases each). Germline V gives CDR1 MNHEY, CDR2 SVGAGI. V lost 5 bases and J 2 bases, leaving 13 bases between the germline ends. The CDR3 contains 16 residues. CDR3 DNA sequence: TGTGCCAGCAGTGTCTCCCGAGGGGCTGGGGCCAACGTCCTGACTTTC. This codes for CASSVSRGAGANVLTF.

This clonotype occurred many times. The rearrangement links TRBV6-6 to TRBJ1-1; 7 bases are shared with TRBD1. Looked up from germline, CDR1 is MNHNY and CDR2 is SVGAGI (reference sequence). V lost 3 bases to trimming and J lost 11 bases; unmatched junction nucleotides: 3. The CDR3 contains 11 residues. The CDR3 here is CASSYQGGAFF. The CDR3 bases are TGTGCCAGCAGTTATCAGGGGGGGGCTTTCTTT.

At least ten counts were recorded for this clonotype. V is TRBV5-4 and J is TRBJ1-3; D might be TRBD1 (5 bases). Germline CDR1 SGHNT, CDR2 YYREEE (reference sequence). The CDR3 extends over 15 amino acids. Trimming stripped 1 base from V and 0 bases from J, with 8 bases between. CDR3 in amino acids: CASSLRGGSGNTIYF. In DNA, the CDR3 is TGTGCCAGCAGCTTGCGGGGGGGCTCTGGAAACACCATATATTTT.

The table lists this clonotype with many counts. The rearrangement links TRBV6-5 to TRBJ1-5; 7 positions agree with TRBD1. The CDR3 runs to 15 residues. The V gene's germline CDR1 is MNHEY and CDR2 SVGAGI. V was clipped by 4 bases and J by 2 bases; unmatched bases: 5. The CDR3 bases are TGTGCCAGCAGTTTGGACAGGCCAGGCAATCAGCCCCAGCATTTT. Translating it yields CASSLDRPGNQPQHF.

This rearrangement joins TRBV7-8 to TRBJ1-4; a possible D gene is TRBD1 (6 bases). The germline V and J ends were trimmed by 0 bases and 5 bases, with 16 bases remaining between them. Germline loops: CDR1 SGHVS, CDR2 FQNEAQ. The CDR3 extends over 17 amino acids. In DNA, the CDR3 is TGTGCCAGCAGCTTAGCGCGTTTGGTCGGGACAAATGAAAAACTGTTTTTT. Translated, it gives CASSLARLVGTNEKLFF.

This clonotype was observed a handful of times. V gene TRBV25-1 combines with J gene TRBJ2-7; the D gene is possibly TRBD2 (5 bases). V shed 4 bases and J shed 2 bases, with 12 bases lying between them. Germline V lookup: CDR1 MGHDK, CDR2 SYGVNS. The CDR3 length is 14 residues. The CDR3 DNA sequence: TGTGCCAGCAGTGTCGAAGAGGGTGCCTACGAGCAGTACTTC. The encoded protein is CASSVEEGAYEQYF.

This clonotype was detected ten times or more. This chain joins TRBV20-1 and TRBJ1-5, with D possibly TRBD1 on 5 matching bases. The germline V gene has CDR1 DFQATT and CDR2 SNEGSKA (reference sequence). The CDR3 consists of 16 residues. Trimming took 0 bases from V and 6 from J, leaving 18 bases between them. CDR3 in amino acids: CSARDSTASFGQPQHF. The CDR3 DNA reads TGCAGTGCTAGAGATTCGACAGCAAGTTTCGGTCAGCCCCAGCATTTT.

The V and J genes are TRBV9 and TRBJ2-5; D remains ambiguous. The CDR3 is 14 residues long. CDR1 and CDR2 (germline): SGDLS, YYNGEE. Between the trimmed V and J ends, which lost 4 bases and 5 bases, there was a span of 15 bases. CDR3 sequence reads: CASSPGVRRETQYF. The CDR3 bases are TGTGCCAGCAGCCCAGGTGTGAGGCGCGAGACCCAGTACTTC.

This clonotype was counted ten times or more. The chain links TRBV5-1 to TRBJ2-6; no reliable D call. The V gene's germline CDR1 is SGHRS and CDR2 YFSETQ. The CDR3 consists of 17 residues. Trimming stripped 0 bases from V and 0 bases from J, with 10 bases between. The CDR3 spells CASSLAGSYSGANVLTF. In nucleotides, the CDR3 is TGCGCCAGCAGCTTGGCGGGCAGCTACTCTGGGGCCAACGTCCTGACTTTC.

This clonotype was seen a few times. This chain joins TRBV6-2 or TRBV6-3 and TRBJ2-7; 10 positions match TRBD2. The germline V gene encodes CDR1 MNHEY and CDR2 SVGEGT. The CDR3 has 15 residues. With 5 bases clipped from V and 2 bases from J, the junction kept 6 bases outside the gene matches. CDR3 loop: CASSLPTSGAYEQYF. Here the CDR3 DNA reads TGTGCCAGCAGTCTTCCTACTAGCGGGGCCTACGAGCAGTACTTC.

This clonotype occurred a few times. The chain employs TRBV4-3 and TRBJ2-5, with 8 bases that match TRBD1. CDR3 length equals 16 residues. After removal of 3 bases from V and 3 bases from J, the junction contained 9 bases not matched to a gene. Germline V CDR1 and CDR2: LGHNA, YSLEER. The CDR3 DNA sequence: TGCGCCAGCAGCCAGGCCAGGACAGGGTCAGAAGAGACCCAGTACTTC. This codes for CASSQARTGSEETQYF.

This clonotype came up many times. This rearrangement joins TRBV7-8 to TRBJ2-6; 8 bases fit TRBD1. CDR1 and CDR2 (germline): SGHVS, FQNEAQ. The CDR3 sequence is 20 residues long. After removal of 5 bases from V and 4 bases from J, the junction contained 19 bases not matched to a gene. Here the CDR3 DNA reads TGTGCCAGCAGCGCCCGACTCAACAGGGGGATAGAGCCCGGGGCCAACGTCCTGACTTTC. Its protein product is CASSARLNRGIEPGANVLTF.

This clonotype was seen only a few times. V is TRBV13 and J is TRBJ2-3; 10 positions match TRBD1. The CDR3 is 15 amino acids. Looked up from germline, CDR1 is PRHDT and CDR2 is FYEKMQ (reference sequence). V lost 3 bases and J lost 5; bases outside the gene matches: 5. CDR3 in DNA: TGTGCCAGCAGCTTCGACAGGGGGCCTGGAGATACGCAGTATTTT. Translating gives CASSFDRGPGDTQYF.

Many counts were recorded for this clonotype. V usage is TRBV5-1 and J usage is TRBJ1-4; possible D gene TRBD1, 6 bases. Germline loops: CDR1 SGHRS, CDR2 YFSETQ. The CDR3 has 14 residues. Trimming pared 4 bases from V and 8 bases from J, leaving 15 bases between. CDR3 bases: TGCGCCAGCAGCGAAACAGGGTTCAACGAAAAACTGTTTTTT. Translation: CASSETGFNEKLFF.

In its sample, this clonotype was seen a few times. V and J are TRBV6-2 or TRBV6-3 and TRBJ2-4, with 16 nucleotides matching TRBD2. The germline V gene has CDR1 MNHEY and CDR2 SVGEGT. J gave up 5 bases and V 6 bases, and 13 bases lay outside the gene matches. CDR3 size: 19 residues. The CDR3 here is CASRPGLAGGPPWENIQYF. The CDR3 bases are TGTGCCAGCAGGCCGGGACTAGCGGGGGGGCCTCCCTGGGAAAACATTCAGTACTTC.

This clonotype was seen at least ten times. The chain combines TRBV7-3 with TRBJ1-1; TRBD1 aligns across 9 bases. The CDR3 is made up of 17 amino acids. Per germline, CDR1 SGHTA and CDR2 FQGTGA. After removal of 5 bases from V and 4 bases from J, the junction contained 14 bases not matched to a gene. CDR3 DNA: TGTGCCAGCAGCCCAAGGGGTGGACAGGGGACAGGCACTGAAGCTTTCTTT. Translation: CASSPRGGQGTGTEAFF.

This clonotype appeared many times. The chain combines TRBV4-1 with TRBJ1-1; no clear D. This CDR3 region has 14 residues. Germline V lookup: CDR1 MGHRA, CDR2 YSYEKL. V lost 3 bases, J lost 4 bases, and 12 bases lay in between. In DNA form, the CDR3 reads TGCGCCAGCAGCCAGATGACTGCACGCACTGAAGCTTTCTTT. This sequence encodes CASSQMTARTEAFF.

This clonotype was recorded a few times. The rearrangement uses TRBV10-3 and TRBJ2-1; D might be TRBD1 (6 bases). V lost 3 bases to trimming and J lost 0 bases, with 18 bases between them. This CDR3 is 18 amino acids long. CDR1 ENHRY and CDR2 SYGVKD come from the germline V gene. The CDR3 is CAISELQGRRSSYNEQFF. The DNA for the CDR3 is TGTGCCATCAGTGAACTTCAGGGGCGCCGGAGCTCCTACAATGAGCAGTTCTTC.

J is TRBJ2-4 and V is TRBV5-1, with a possible D match to TRBD2 (6 bases). The CDR3 contains 11 residues. The germline V and J ends were trimmed by 0 bases and 11 bases, with 6 bases remaining between them. Germline loops: CDR1 SGHRS, CDR2 YFSETQ. CDR3 residues: CASSLAGVQYF. Here the CDR3 DNA reads TGCGCCAGCAGCTTGGCGGGGGTTCAGTACTTC.

This clonotype was picked up a small number of times. The V gene is TRBV4-2, the J gene TRBJ2-2; TRBD2 aligns across 14 bases. The CDR3 totals 16 residues. V shed 4 bases, J shed 6 bases, and the junction held 4 bases outside the gene matches. CDR1 and CDR2 from the germline V gene are LGHNA and YNFKEQ. As DNA, the CDR3 is TGTGCCAGCAGCCCCGGGACTAGCGGGGGACCCGGGGAGCTGTTTTTT. This codes for CASSPGTSGGPGELFF.

The V call is TRBV20-1, the J call TRBJ2-7; TRBD1 might be the D (5 bases). Germline CDR1 and CDR2: DFQATT and SNEGSKA (reference sequence). V lost 0 bases to trimming and J lost 1 base, with 16 bases between them. The CDR3 extends over 16 amino acids. The CDR3 loop reads CSARDPAGPYSYEQYF. The CDR3 DNA reads as TGCAGTGCTAGAGATCCCGCAGGGCCGTATTCCTACGAGCAGTACTTC.